This TCR beta chain was documented in a study of blood T cells in healthy people across ages (dated by TCRdb to the mid-2010s). Regarding the study in general: Template switching captured roughly one uniquely barcoded TCR beta cDNA molecule per two T cells in model experiments. To track age-related changes in TCR beta repertoire diversity, the study relied on deep sequencing normalized with unique cDNA molecular identifiers. The donors were divided into four age groups: young (average around 16 years), middle-aged (approximately 39), aged (approximately 62) and long-lived (82). Two additional independent replicas of 1 million unique cDNA reads from the same blood draw were analyzed for two donors (one aged 18 to 29 and one aged 80 or older).

The library relied on 5' RACE. The sample was run on an Illumina HiSeq 2500. A second about 7 to 12 cycle PCR used a sample-barcoded 5' primer and a J-beta primer mix. A unique molecular identifier was introduced onto each TCR beta cDNA molecule by a template-switch 5' adaptor carrying 12 random nucleotides. Each sample yielded at least 2.5 million CDR3-containing paired-end reads. The Mint cDNA synthesis kit, primed by a TRBC-specific oligonucleotide, was used to synthesize first-strand cDNA from all RNA. All cDNA was treated with uracil-DNA glycosylase and then went through a first 18-cycle PCR with the universal primers M1SS and BC2_uni_R. Regarding the original processing steps: Each sample was normalized by randomly selecting 1 million high-quality reads, each carrying a distinct molecular identifier. Reads sharing molecular identifiers were discarded rather than binned into consensus sequences. MiTCR, with a Q25 quality threshold and the strictest error-elimination algorithm, was used for CDR3 identification, clonotype clustering and error correction. A nonparametric unseen species model with Euler transformation was used to estimate a lower bound on total TCR beta diversity. The public reads were reanalyzed by TCRdb: fastp trimming at Q25, MiXCR alignment, in-frame beta chains only. Rows with one shared CDR3 protein collapse into an entry with the most common genes and DNA. The V and J calls shown here were made by TCRdb, not taken from the authors' results. Here the sample has hundreds of thousands of distinct CDR3 sequences; 20% to 25% occur a single time. The top ten clonotypes cover 9.4% of the sample.

The 40 or so donors, aged about 6 to 95 years, were systemically healthy Caucasian individuals from Russia. Each donor gave around 9.9 milliliters of peripheral blood, collected into EDTA-treated Vacutainer tubes. Ficoll-Paque density-gradient centrifugation was used to isolate PBMCs, with at least 6.5 million per sample. Total RNA, at least 5 micrograms per sample, was extracted from PBMCs with Trizol reagent. For every donor, flow cytometry on a PBMC aliquot measured the percentage of naive CD45RAhigh/CD27high T cells. The research as a whole found: Total diversity estimates from one million sequenced T cells were considered lower bounds and underestimates. Because donor CMV infection status was unknown, age-related changes in expanded clonotypes were potentially confounded. Conclusive comparison of naive and antigen-experienced compartments was prevented by the profiling of bulk unsorted PBMCs. A strong correlation was found between observed TCR beta diversity and the percentage of naive T cells measured by flow cytometry. The long-lived group showed more naive CD4+ T cells, fewer expanded clones and increased TCR diversity than the aged group, suggesting age selection. Observed TCR beta diversity per million T cells fell roughly linearly with age, and a significant reduction was already apparent by age approximately 41.

Based on the germline V gene, the CDR1 and CDR2 sequences are KGHSH and LQKENI. V sheds 5 bases and J sheds 5 bases, leaving 21 bases between their ends. The CDR3 spans 16 residues, from the cysteine through the phenylalanine. Only the CDR3 DNA is retained, 48 bases long and in frame from the first base. This clonotype was seen once. There is no known antigen for this receptor. The sample holds no much larger clone one base away, and base qualities are not on file. This sample also belongs to another study, concerning T cells of mothers and their children. The second source states: Donors were nine systemically healthy Caucasian individuals: three mothers and their six children. cDNA synthesis consumed the entire amount of extracted RNA, loaded at around 1.5 ug RNA in each 15 ul reaction. Sample barcodes and 2-4 random nucleotides were added via the M1S primer in the second PCR. Over 9.5 million TCR beta CDR3 reads were obtained for each mother, and 2.5 million to 3 million reads were obtained for each child. In both related and unrelated pairs, thymic selection shapes the output of TCR recombination in a similar way, with inherited differences having only a minor effect. Normalized repertoire overlap in related mother-child pairs was always slightly higher than in unrelated mother-child pairs, but the difference was never significant. No persistent microchimeric T cell clones were found, with a detection sensitivity of approximately 94 clones per million clonotypes. In the study, deep NGS was used to compare the TCR beta repertoires of mothers and children, and features distinguishing related mother-child pairs from unrelated individuals were sought. On average, the children were approximately 11 +/- 4 years old, while the mothers were about 37 +/- 4 years old. Libraries were sequenced on Illumina HiSeq 2000 with 100+100 nt paired-end reads after adapter ligation with NEBNext reagents. Mother and child libraries were prepared a month apart and sequenced in separate runs to prevent cross-contamination. For each donor, between about 450,000 and 2,300,000 distinct TCR beta clonotypes were identified. Naive TCR beta clonotypes were estimated from low-frequency clonotypes matched to each donor's FACS-determined naive share, without sorting.

The sequence derives from a boy between 5 and 17 years old in good health. The rearrangement joined TRBV18 to TRBJ2-5; the D region is possibly TRBD1 or TRBD2, each matching across 5 bases. The sequencing input was blood. The DNA reads TGTGCCAGCTCATTCCCCATCGGGACGTACCTGGAGACCCAGTACTTC. The encoded protein is CASSFPIGTYLETQYF.